The 24 T cell receptor beta chains below all came from one sample that was sequenced in a study of T cells in Graves' hyperthyroidism and ophthalmopathy. From RNA transcripts, TCR beta CDR3 regions were amplified. The HTBI primer set drove a first-round RT-PCR of the TCR CDR3. TCRdb itself ran the multiplex PCR reads through MiXCR, one entry per CDR3 protein. In the table there are a few hundred thousand distinct CDR3 sequences, 15% to 20% of which are singletons. The sample was blood. The receptors derive from a woman aged 40 to 50 with Graves' ophthalmopathy.

V usage is TRBV4-1 and J usage is TRBJ1-1; maybe TRBD1 (5 bases). V was shortened by 0 bases and J by 6 bases, with 8 bases between the two germline ends. Germline V CDR1 and CDR2: MGHRA, YSYEKL. The CDR3 totals 13 residues. The CDR3 sequence is CASSQDRVPEAFF. DNA of the CDR3: TGCGCCAGCAGCCAAGACAGGGTTCCTGAAGCTTTCTTT.

This clonotype was seen many times. The V call is TRBV27, the J call TRBJ2-7; D not certain. V lost 8 bases and J lost 4, with 15 bases in between. The CDR3 is made up of 13 amino acids. The germline V gene encodes CDR1 MNHEY and CDR2 SMNVEV (reference sequence). The CDR3 DNA reads as TGTGCCAGCCGCGGACGAGCCTCTTACGAGCAGTACTTC. Translated: CASRGRASYEQYF.

This clonotype has at least ten counts. The V gene is TRBV6-1, the J gene TRBJ1-2; unclear D gene. Trimming pared 6 bases from V and 0 bases from J, leaving 14 bases between. The germline V gene encodes CDR1 MNHNS and CDR2 SASEGT. This CDR3 region has 15 residues. The CDR3 protein is CASSTIRRANYGYTF. In DNA form, the CDR3 reads TGTGCCAGCAGCACAATACGAAGAGCTAACTATGGCTACACCTTC.

This clonotype was counted many times. The chain has TRBV28 and TRBJ2-2, with D tentatively TRBD1 (6 bases). This CDR3 is built from 16 residues. Germline V gene data show CDR1 as MDHEN and CDR2 as SYDVKM. Trimming took off 6 bases at V and 4 bases at J, with 18 bases between the two ends. CDR3 DNA: TGTGCCAGCAGATCCCGTAGGGCACAGGGCACCGGGGAGCTGTTTTTT. It yields the protein CASRSRRAQGTGELFF.

This clonotype was counted at least ten times. V usage is TRBV28 and J usage is TRBJ2-2, with D possibly TRBD2 on 6 matching bases. This CDR3 region has 12 residues. V dropped 6 bases and J dropped 12 bases, with 14 bases sitting between them. CDR1 MDHEN and CDR2 SYDVKM come from the germline V gene. The CDR3 DNA follows: TGTGCCAGCAGCCTCCTGGAGGGGAAGCTGTTTTTT. It codes for CASSLLEGKLFF.

This clonotype was counted many times. The chain has TRBV30 and TRBJ1-5; D is possibly TRBD1 (5 bases). The CDR3 covers 15 residues. Trimming left V 2 bases short and J 4 bases short, with 15 bases between. The germline gives CDR1 GTSNPN, CDR2 SVGIG (reference sequence). CDR3 protein: CAWSFAGLGNQPQHF. The CDR3 DNA reads TGTGCCTGGAGTTTCGCGGGACTAGGAAATCAGCCCCAGCATTTT.

V gene TRBV28 combines with J gene TRBJ2-5; either TRBD1 or TRBD2 may fit D (5 bases each). The CDR3 is made up of 15 amino acids. Looked up from germline, CDR1 is MDHEN and CDR2 is SYDVKM. Trimming removed 6 bases from V and 10 bases from J, with 24 bases in between. As DNA, the CDR3 is TGTGCCAGCAGCGGGGCGAGACCCAGTACTGGATACCAGTACTTC. Its protein is CASSGARPSTGYQYF.

This clonotype has only a few counts. At one of its ends the junction is not consistent with the germline gene, which may arise from a read error. The chain links TRBV11-2 to TRBJ1-3; 7 bases map to TRBD1. This CDR3 comprises 17 residues. Germline V gene data show CDR1 as SGHAT and CDR2 as FQNNGV. The CDR3 bases are TGTGCCAGCAGCGGGGGATGGACAGGCAACTCTGGAAACACCACATATTTT. This encodes CASSGGWTGNSGNTTYF.

This clonotype was counted at least ten times. Here the CDR3 reads CSAARKLVTPEETQYF. CDR3 DNA: TGCAGTGCTGCGAGGAAATTGGTAACCCCAGAAGAGACCCAGTACTTC. The chain combines TRBV20-1 with TRBJ2-5; D gene uncertain. This CDR3 contains 16 residues. Germline V CDR1 and CDR2: DFQATT, SNEGSKA (reference sequence). Trimming took 5 bases from V and 3 from J, leaving 22 bases between them.

This clonotype has a count of ten or more. The chain couples TRBV7-8 to TRBJ2-2, with 9 bases fitting TRBD1. CDR1 and CDR2 (germline): SGHVS, FQNEAQ. V lost 2 bases to trimming and J lost 3 bases; unmatched junction nucleotides: 1. The CDR3 spans 15 residues. CDR3 loop: CASSLWDRDTGELFF. The CDR3 DNA follows: TGTGCCAGCAGCTTATGGGACAGGGACACCGGGGAGCTGTTTTTT. Supplemented by reference TRBV7-8 and TRBJ2-2, the full variable domain reads GAGVSQSPRYKVAKRGQDVALRCDPISGHVSLFWYQQALGQGPEFLTYFQNEAQLDKSGLPSDRFFAERPEGSVSTLKIQRTQQEDSAVYLCASSLWDRDTGELFFGEGSRLTVL.

This clonotype was seen only a few times. The chain employs TRBV4-1 and TRBJ2-2; D unclear. The V gene lost 4 bases and the J gene lost 5 bases, with 11 bases spanning the gap. The CDR3 loop spans 14 amino acids. The germline V gene has CDR1 MGHRA and CDR2 YSYEKL. This chain's CDR3 is CASSPPVGTGELFF. CDR3 coding DNA: TGCGCCAGCAGCCCCCCAGTGGGTACCGGGGAGCTGTTTTTT.

Concerning this clonotype: A read error may be the cause here, since a much bigger clone is one base away. The rearrangement uses TRBV4-1 and TRBJ2-7; 7 bases fit TRBD2. The CDR3 covers 13 residues. In germline, CDR1 is MGHRA, CDR2 YSYEKL. The CDR3 bases are TGCACCAGCAGCCAAGGAGGCGGGAGCGAGCAGTACTTC. It translates to CTSSQGGGSEQYF.

This clonotype came up many times. The V and J genes are TRBV11-2 and TRBJ1-2; 12 bases are shared with TRBD1. This CDR3 has 17 residues. The germline gives CDR1 SGHAT, CDR2 FQNNGV. The J segment lost 6 bases and the V segment lost 5 bases, leaving 13 bases of the junction unmatched. CDR3 amino acids: CASSPISRDRGRDGYTF. Written as DNA, the CDR3 is TGTGCCAGCAGCCCCATCAGCCGGGACAGGGGGCGGGATGGCTACACCTTC.

The chain uses TRBV27 and TRBJ2-1; 13 positions match TRBD2. Trimming took 5 bases from V and 8 from J; bases not matched to a gene: 9. From germline, CDR1 is MNHEY and CDR2 SMNVEV (reference sequence). This CDR3 region has 16 residues. CDR3 loop: CASSTQTSGRIHEQFF. In DNA form, the CDR3 reads TGTGCCAGCAGTACCCAGACTAGCGGGAGGATCCATGAGCAGTTCTTC.

CDR3 region: CASSQPTSGEETQYF. The CDR3 DNA reads as TGTGCCAGCAGTCAACCGACTAGCGGGGAAGAGACCCAGTACTTC. This chain uses TRBV28 with TRBJ2-5; TRBD2 agrees at 11 bases. This CDR3 is built from 15 residues. Losses at the gene ends were 5 bases for V and 3 bases for J; bases not matched to a gene: 5. In germline, CDR1 is MDHEN, CDR2 SYDVKM.

This clonotype was counted at least ten times. The V gene is TRBV30, the J gene TRBJ1-1; D gene uncertain. V dropped 0 bases and J dropped 4 bases, with 6 bases sitting between them. The CDR3 contains 12 residues. The germline V gene has CDR1 GTSNPN and CDR2 SVGIG (reference sequence). The CDR3 here is CAWSVGFTEAFF. CDR3 nucleotide sequence: TGTGCCTGGAGTGTGGGTTTCACTGAAGCTTTCTTT.

At least ten counts were recorded for this clonotype. The chain has TRBV7-3 and TRBJ2-2; D uncertain. V dropped 3 bases and J dropped 5 bases, with 10 bases sitting between them. This CDR3 spans 14 amino acids. Germline V gene sequence: CDR1 SGHTA, CDR2 FQGTGA. This CDR3 reads CASSFSPMTGELFF. The CDR3 DNA reads as TGTGCCAGCAGCTTTTCCCCCATGACCGGGGAGCTGTTTTTT.

The rearrangement links TRBV28 to TRBJ1-2; TRBD1 might be the D (5 bases). The germline CDR1 and CDR2 sequences are MDHEN and SYDVKM. This CDR3 has 14 residues. With 6 bases removed from V and 4 bases from J, the gap between germline ends came to 15 bases. This CDR3 reads CASSQATVTYGYTF. The CDR3 DNA reads TGTGCCAGCAGCCAGGCGACAGTGACCTATGGCTACACCTTC.

In its sample, this clonotype was seen many times. The chain is built from TRBV28 and TRBJ2-4; D is ambiguous. Trimming shortened V by 6 bases and J by 0 bases, and 9 bases separated the two germline ends. CDR1 MDHEN and CDR2 SYDVKM come from the germline V gene. CDR3 length: 14 amino acids. The CDR3 coding sequence is TGTGCCAGCAGCTCGCGAGGAGCCAAAAACATTCAGTACTTC. Amino acids: CASSSRGAKNIQYF.

This clonotype was recorded many times. The genes are TRBV24-1 and TRBJ2-3; D is uncertain. Trimming shortened V by 7 bases and J by 0 bases, and 7 bases separated the two germline ends. Germline CDR1 and CDR2: KGHDR and SFDVKD. This CDR3 region has 13 residues. In DNA form, the CDR3 reads TGTGCCACCAGACAGTCTAGCACAGATACGCAGTATTTT. Its translation: CATRQSSTDTQYF.

The rearrangement uses TRBV6-2 or TRBV6-3 and TRBJ2-7, with D unclear. V was shortened by 0 bases and J by 3 bases, with 9 bases between the two germline ends. Looked up from germline, CDR1 is MNHEY and CDR2 is SVGEGT. The CDR3 is made up of 14 amino acids. In nucleotides, the CDR3 is TGTGCCAGCAGTTACTCGGCCTTAAACTACGAGCAGTACTTC. Translated: CASSYSALNYEQYF.

This clonotype was picked up many times. The rearrangement uses TRBV6-2 or TRBV6-3 and TRBJ1-5; D remains ambiguous. The CDR3 spans 14 residues. CDR1 is MNHEY and CDR2 is SVGEGT in the germline V gene. V was shortened by 7 bases and J by 6 bases, with 16 bases between the two germline ends. The CDR3 DNA follows: TGTGCCAGCACCATTGAAGCGGAAAGTCAGCCCCAGCATTTT. As protein: CASTIEAESQPQHF.

This clonotype appeared many times. This sequence joins TRBV28 and TRBJ1-1, with 8 nucleotides matching TRBD1. The germline gives CDR1 MDHEN, CDR2 SYDVKM. The CDR3 is made up of 16 amino acids. The trim removed 7 bases at V and 2 bases at J, leaving 12 bases unmatched. CDR3 DNA: TGTGCCAGCACCCCGGACAGGGCCCCCCACAACACTGAAGCTTTCTTT. Amino acid sequence: CASTPDRAPHNTEAFF.

This clonotype was counted ten times or more. The chain couples TRBV28 to TRBJ1-1; D is undetermined. The CDR3 spans 14 residues. Trimming pared 6 bases from V and 0 bases from J, leaving 11 bases between. Germline V gene lookup returns CDR1 MDHEN and CDR2 SYDVKM. This chain's CDR3 is CASRRDPMNTEAFF. As DNA, the CDR3 is TGTGCCAGCAGGAGGGATCCGATGAACACTGAAGCTTTCTTT.